Listed below are T cell receptor beta chains from one sample, sequenced in a study of blood T cell repertoires in COVID-19. Data came from immunoSEQ multiplex PCR; TCRdb stores just in-frame clones and leaves some out. The table has some 48,000 clones, 65% to 85% seen once. The sequenced sample was peripheral blood. The receptors stem from a man in his fifties with acute or convalescent COVID-19. CDR3s include the opening cysteine and the closing phenylalanine or tryptophan. A D gene is named only where the DNA matches it firmly. A row's size may be missing; if present it is once, few, many or a size class.

J gene,D gene,V gene,clone size,CDR3 DNA,CDR3 protein
TRBJ2-1,-,TRBV21-1,-,TGTGCCAGCAGCGAAACGCTCGGTGAGCAGTTCTTC,CASSETLGEQFF
TRBJ1-2,-,TRBV14,-,TGTGCCAGCAGCCGCAACAGGGATGTTAACTATGGCTACACCTTC,CASSRNRDVNYGYTF
TRBJ2-5,-,TRBV9,-,TGTGCCAGCAGCGTGGCTTCAGGAGGCCGGGAGACCCAGTACTTC,CASSVASGGRETQYF
TRBJ2-3,TRBD1,TRBV24-1,-,TGTGCCACCAGTGAATCAACAGGGGGTAGCACAGATACGCAGTATTTT,CATSESTGGSTDTQYF
TRBJ2-1,TRBD2,TRBV18,-,TGTGCCAGCTCACCTACAGGGACTAGCGGGAGACCCTACAATGAGCAGTTCTTC,CASSPTGTSGRPYNEQFF
TRBJ1-5,-,TRBV19,once,TGTGCCAGTAGTATATCTCCAGGGAATCAGCCCCAGCATTTT,CASSISPGNQPQHF
TRBJ2-7,-,TRBV6-6,-,TGTGCCAGCAGTTACTCGGAACCCAGGAACTACGAGCAGTACTTC,CASSYSEPRNYEQYF
TRBJ1-3,-,TRBV7-8,-,TGTGCCAGCAGCTTACAGAGGGACTCTGGAAACACCATATATTTT,CASSLQRDSGNTIYF
TRBJ2-7,-,TRBV5-5,once,TGTGCCAGCAGCTTGGAGGTCTCGGGGGAGCAGTACTTC,CASSLEVSGEQYF
TRBJ1-5,-,TRBV30,-,TGTGCCTGGAGTGTGAGGGACTCTCAGCCCCAGCATTTT,CAWSVRDSQPQHF
TRBJ1-5,TRBD1,TRBV6-6,-,TGTGCCAGCAGGGACAGGGGGTATAGCAATCAGCCCCAGCATTTT,CASRDRGYSNQPQHF
TRBJ1-4,-,TRBV5-1,few,TGCGCCAGCAGCTTGGACGGGGGTGGAACTAATGAAAAACTGTTTTTT,CASSLDGGGTNEKLFF
TRBJ2-3,-,TRBV7-9,-,TGTGCCAGCAGCTTACTGTCGGACTCCCCTACAGATACGCAGTATTTT,CASSLLSDSPTDTQYF
TRBJ2-5,-,TRBV6-6,-,TGTGCCAGCAGTTCCCGGAGCCGCAATCAAGAGACCCAGTACTTC,CASSSRSRNQETQYF
TRBJ2-6,-,TRBV19,-,TGTGCCAGTAGGATCGGTTATGGGGCCAACGTCCTGACTTTC,CASRIGYGANVLTF
TRBJ2-3,-,TRBV7-2,-,TGTGCCAGCAGCTTAGTCGGGGGGCTAGGGGATACGCAGTATTTT,CASSLVGGLGDTQYF
TRBJ2-7,-,TRBV7-2,-,TGTGCCAGCAGCCCCGATTGGGCTACCTACGAGCAGTACTTC,CASSPDWATYEQYF
TRBJ2-1,-,TRBV29-1,few,TGCAGCGTTGAAGGGACAGCGTACAATGAGCAGTTCTTC,CSVEGTAYNEQFF
TRBJ2-7,-,TRBV3-1/TRBV3-2,-,TGTGCCAGCAGCCAAGATTACAACGAGCAGTACTTC,CASSQDYNEQYF
TRBJ1-3,-,TRBV5-1,-,TGCGCCAGCAGCTTTACGGACCAGGGAAGAGGTTCTGGAAACACCATATATTTT,CASSFTDQGRGSGNTIYF
TRBJ2-1,TRBD2,TRBV5-1,once,TGCGCCAGCAGCTTAATGTTAGCGGGAGGTACGAATGAGCAGTTCTTC,CASSLMLAGGTNEQFF
TRBJ1-5,-,TRBV2,-,TGTGCCAGCAGTGCGGCAGGGGCTCAGCCCCAGCATTTT,CASSAAGAQPQHF
TRBJ1-2,-,TRBV21-1,-,TGTGCCAACCTAATCCCCGGGACACTCCGCTATGGCTACACCTTC,CANLIPGTLRYGYTF
TRBJ1-4,-,TRBV11-2,-,TGTGCCAGCAGCTTGGCGGGAGCAACTAATGAAAAACTGTTTTTT,CASSLAGATNEKLFF
TRBJ2-3,-,TRBV13,-,TGTGCCAGCAGCTTACGAAGGGCAGGGGGGATTGAAGATACGCAGTATTTT,CASSLRRAGGIEDTQYF
TRBJ1-6,-,TRBV30,-,TGTGCCTGGAGGGGGGCGAATTCACCCCTCCACTTT,CAWRGANSPLHF
TRBJ2-1,-,TRBV11-2,-,TGTGCCAGCAGATCGACAGGAGGCCCTTACAATGAGCAGTTCTTC,CASRSTGGPYNEQFF